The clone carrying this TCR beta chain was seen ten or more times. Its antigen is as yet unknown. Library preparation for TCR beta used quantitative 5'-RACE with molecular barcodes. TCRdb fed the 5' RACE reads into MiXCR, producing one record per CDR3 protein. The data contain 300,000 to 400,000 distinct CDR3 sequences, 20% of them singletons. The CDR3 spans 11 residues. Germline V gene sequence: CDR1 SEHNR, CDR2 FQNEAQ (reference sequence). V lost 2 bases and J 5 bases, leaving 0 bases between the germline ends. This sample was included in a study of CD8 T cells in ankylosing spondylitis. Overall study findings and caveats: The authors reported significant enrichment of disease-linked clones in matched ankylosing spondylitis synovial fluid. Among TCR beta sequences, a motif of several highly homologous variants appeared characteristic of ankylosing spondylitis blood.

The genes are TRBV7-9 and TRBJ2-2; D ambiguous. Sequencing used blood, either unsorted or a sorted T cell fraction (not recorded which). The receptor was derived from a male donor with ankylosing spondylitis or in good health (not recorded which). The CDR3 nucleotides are TGTGCCAGCAGCTTAACCGGGGAGCTGTTTTTT. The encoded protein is CASSLTGELFF.